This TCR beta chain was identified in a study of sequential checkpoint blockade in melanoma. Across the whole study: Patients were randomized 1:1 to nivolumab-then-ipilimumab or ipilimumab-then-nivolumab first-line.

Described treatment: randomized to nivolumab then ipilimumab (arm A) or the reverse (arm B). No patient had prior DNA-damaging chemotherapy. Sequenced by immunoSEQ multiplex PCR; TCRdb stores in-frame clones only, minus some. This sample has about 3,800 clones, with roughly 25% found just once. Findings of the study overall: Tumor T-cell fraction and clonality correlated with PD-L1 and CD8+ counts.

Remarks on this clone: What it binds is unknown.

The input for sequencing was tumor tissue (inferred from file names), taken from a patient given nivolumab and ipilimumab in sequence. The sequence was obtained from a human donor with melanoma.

CDR3 DNA: TGTGCCTGGATGAAGGGGACGAACGAAGCTTTCTTT. Amino acids: CAWMKGTNEAFF. V gene TRBV30 combines with J gene TRBJ1-1; D may be TRBD1 (5 bases). CDR1 GTSNPN and CDR2 SVGIG come from the germline V gene (reference sequence). The CDR3 runs 12 residues. V lost 4 bases to trimming and J lost 8 bases, with 14 bases between them.